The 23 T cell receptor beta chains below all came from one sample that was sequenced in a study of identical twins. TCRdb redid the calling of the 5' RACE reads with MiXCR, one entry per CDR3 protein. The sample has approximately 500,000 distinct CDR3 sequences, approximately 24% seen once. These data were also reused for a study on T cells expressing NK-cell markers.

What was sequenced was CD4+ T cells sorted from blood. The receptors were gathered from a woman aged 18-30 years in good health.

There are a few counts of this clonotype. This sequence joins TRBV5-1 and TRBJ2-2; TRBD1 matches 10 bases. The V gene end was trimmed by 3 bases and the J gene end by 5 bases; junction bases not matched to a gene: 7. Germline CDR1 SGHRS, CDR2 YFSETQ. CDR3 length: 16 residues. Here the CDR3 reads CASSSQTGGWTGELFF. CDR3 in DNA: TGCGCCAGCAGCTCCCAGACAGGGGGCTGGACCGGGGAGCTGTTTTTT.

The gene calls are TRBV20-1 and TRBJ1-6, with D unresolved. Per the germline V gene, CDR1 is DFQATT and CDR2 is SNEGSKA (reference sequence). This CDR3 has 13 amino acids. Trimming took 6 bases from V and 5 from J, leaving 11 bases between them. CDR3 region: CSASGSNNSPLHF. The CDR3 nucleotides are TGCAGTGCCTCGGGCTCAAATAATTCACCCCTCCACTTT.

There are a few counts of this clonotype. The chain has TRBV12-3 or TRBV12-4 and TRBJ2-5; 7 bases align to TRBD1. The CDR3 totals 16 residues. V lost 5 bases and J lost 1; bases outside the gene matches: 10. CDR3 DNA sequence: TGTGCCAGCAGTCCCCACAGGGGATACGTCCAAGAGACCCAGTACTTC. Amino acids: CASSPHRGYVQETQYF.

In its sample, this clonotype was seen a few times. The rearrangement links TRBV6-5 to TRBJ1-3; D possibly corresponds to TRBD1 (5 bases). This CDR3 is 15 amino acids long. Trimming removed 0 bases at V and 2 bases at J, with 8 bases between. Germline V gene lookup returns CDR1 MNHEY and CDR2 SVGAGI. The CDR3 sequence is CASSYSKGAGNTIYF. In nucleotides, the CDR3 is TGTGCCAGCAGTTACTCAAAAGGGGCTGGAAACACCATATATTTT.

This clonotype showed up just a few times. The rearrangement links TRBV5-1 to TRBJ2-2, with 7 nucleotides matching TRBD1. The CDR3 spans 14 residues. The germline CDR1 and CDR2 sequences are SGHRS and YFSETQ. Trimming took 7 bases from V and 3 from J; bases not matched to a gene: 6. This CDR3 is CASQGELDTGELFF. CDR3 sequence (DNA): TGCGCCAGCCAGGGGGAACTCGACACCGGGGAGCTGTTTTTT.

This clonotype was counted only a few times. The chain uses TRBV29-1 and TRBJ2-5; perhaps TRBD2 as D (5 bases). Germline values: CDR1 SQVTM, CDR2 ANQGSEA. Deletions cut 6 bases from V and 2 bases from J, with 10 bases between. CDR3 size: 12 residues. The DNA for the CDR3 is TGCAGCGTGAACCGGGATCAAGAGACCCAGTACTTC. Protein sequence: CSVNRDQETQYF. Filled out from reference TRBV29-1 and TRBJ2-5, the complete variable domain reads SAVISQKPSRDICQRGTSLTIQCQVDSQVTMMFWYRQQPGQSLTLIATANQGSEATYESGFVIDKFPISRPNLTFSTLTVSNMSPEDSSIYLCSVNRDQETQYFGPGTRLLVL.

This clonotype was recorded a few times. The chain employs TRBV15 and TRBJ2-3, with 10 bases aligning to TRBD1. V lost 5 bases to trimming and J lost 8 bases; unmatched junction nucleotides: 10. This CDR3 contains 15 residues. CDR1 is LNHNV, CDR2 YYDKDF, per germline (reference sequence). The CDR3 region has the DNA TGTGCCACCAGCGCCAGGACAGGGGGAATAGGTACGCAGTATTTT. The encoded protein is CATSARTGGIGTQYF.

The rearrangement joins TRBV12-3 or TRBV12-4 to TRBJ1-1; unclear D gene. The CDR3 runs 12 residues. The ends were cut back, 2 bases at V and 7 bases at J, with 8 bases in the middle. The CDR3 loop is CASSLFGSEAFF. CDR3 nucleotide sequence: TGTGCCAGCAGTTTATTCGGGAGTGAAGCTTTCTTT.

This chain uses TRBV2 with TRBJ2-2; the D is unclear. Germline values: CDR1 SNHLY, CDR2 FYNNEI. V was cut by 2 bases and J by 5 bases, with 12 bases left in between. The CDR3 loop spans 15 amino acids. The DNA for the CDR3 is TGTGCCAGCAGTGAAAATGGATTCGGGACCGGGGAGCTGTTTTTT. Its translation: CASSENGFGTGELFF.

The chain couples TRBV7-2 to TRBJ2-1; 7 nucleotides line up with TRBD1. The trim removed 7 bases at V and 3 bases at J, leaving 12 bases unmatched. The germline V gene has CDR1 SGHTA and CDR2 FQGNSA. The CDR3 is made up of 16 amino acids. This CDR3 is CASTQIWSGGYNEQFF. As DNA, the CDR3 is TGTGCCAGCACCCAGATTTGGTCAGGGGGCTACAATGAGCAGTTCTTC.

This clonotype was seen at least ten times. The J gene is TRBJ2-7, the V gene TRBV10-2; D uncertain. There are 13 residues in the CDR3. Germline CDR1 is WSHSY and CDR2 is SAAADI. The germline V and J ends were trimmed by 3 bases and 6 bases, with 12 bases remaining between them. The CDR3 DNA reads TGCGCCAGCAGTGATAGCCGGGCCGGCGAGCAGTACTTC. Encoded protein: CASSDSRAGEQYF.

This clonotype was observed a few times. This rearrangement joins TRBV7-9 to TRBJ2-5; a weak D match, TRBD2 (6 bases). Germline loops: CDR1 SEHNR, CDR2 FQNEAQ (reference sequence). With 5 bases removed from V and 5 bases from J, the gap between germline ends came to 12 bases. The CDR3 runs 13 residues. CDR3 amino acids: CASSPWEEETQYF. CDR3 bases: TGTGCCAGCAGCCCCTGGGAGGAGGAGACCCAGTACTTC.

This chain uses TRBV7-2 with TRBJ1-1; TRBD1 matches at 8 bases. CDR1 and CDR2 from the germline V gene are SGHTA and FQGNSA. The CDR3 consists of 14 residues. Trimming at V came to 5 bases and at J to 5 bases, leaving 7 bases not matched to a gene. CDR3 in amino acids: CASSPWTGPTEAFF. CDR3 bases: TGTGCCAGCAGCCCGTGGACAGGGCCAACTGAAGCTTTCTTT.

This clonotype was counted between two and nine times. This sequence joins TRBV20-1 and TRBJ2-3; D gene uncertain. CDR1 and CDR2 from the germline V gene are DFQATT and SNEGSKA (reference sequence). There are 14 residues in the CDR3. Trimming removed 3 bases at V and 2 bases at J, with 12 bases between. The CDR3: CSARGWAVTDTQYF. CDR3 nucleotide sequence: TGCAGTGCTAGGGGTTGGGCGGTCACAGATACGCAGTATTTT.

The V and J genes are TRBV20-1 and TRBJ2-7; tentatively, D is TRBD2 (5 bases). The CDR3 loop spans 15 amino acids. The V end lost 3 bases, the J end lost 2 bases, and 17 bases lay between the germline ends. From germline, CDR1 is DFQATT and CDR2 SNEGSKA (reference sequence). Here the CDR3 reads CSARGSEAATYEQYF. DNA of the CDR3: TGCAGTGCTAGGGGGAGTGAGGCGGCTACCTACGAGCAGTACTTC.

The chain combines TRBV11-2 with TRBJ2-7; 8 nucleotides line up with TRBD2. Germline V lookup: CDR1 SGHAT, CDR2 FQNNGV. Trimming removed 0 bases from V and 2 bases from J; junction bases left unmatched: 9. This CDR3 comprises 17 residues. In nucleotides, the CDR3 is TGTGCCAGCAGCTTAGATGGTGGGGCGGGGGGAGCCTACGAGCAGTACTTC. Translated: CASSLDGGAGGAYEQYF. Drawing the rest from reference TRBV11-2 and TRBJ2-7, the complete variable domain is EAGVAQSPRYKIIEKRQSVAFWCNPISGHATLYWYQQILGQGPKLLIQFQNNGVVDDSQLPKDRFSAERLKGVDSTLKIQPAKLEDSAVYLCASSLDGGAGGAYEQYFGPGTRLTVT.

DNA of the CDR3: TGTGCCAGCAGTTACTCCCCCGGCAGGGGCAGTACTGAAGCTTTCTTT. It specifies CASSYSPGRGSTEAFF. The chain couples TRBV6-5 to TRBJ1-1; D is possibly TRBD1 (6 bases). Germline V gene data show CDR1 as MNHEY and CDR2 as SVGAGI. The V and J ends lost 0 bases and 5 bases respectively, with 16 bases between them. The CDR3 has 16 amino acids.

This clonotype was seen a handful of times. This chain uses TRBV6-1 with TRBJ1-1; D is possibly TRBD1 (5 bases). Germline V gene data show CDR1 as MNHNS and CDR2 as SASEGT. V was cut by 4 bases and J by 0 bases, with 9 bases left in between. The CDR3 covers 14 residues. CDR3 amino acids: CASSAGFMNTEAFF. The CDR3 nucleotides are TGTGCCAGCAGTGCAGGGTTCATGAACACTGAAGCTTTCTTT.

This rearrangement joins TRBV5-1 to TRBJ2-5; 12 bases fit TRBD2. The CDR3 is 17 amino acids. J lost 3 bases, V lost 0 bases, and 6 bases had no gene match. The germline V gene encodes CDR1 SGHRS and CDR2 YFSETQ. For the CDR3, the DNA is TGCGCCAGCAGCTTGGCCACTAGCGGGAGGTTAAAAGAGACCCAGTACTTC. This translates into CASSLATSGRLKETQYF.

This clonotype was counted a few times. CDR3 sequence reads: CASSLAPPRPTSYNEQFF. Here the CDR3 DNA reads TGTGCCAGCAGCTTGGCCCCCCCGCGGCCTACATCCTACAATGAGCAGTTCTTC. V gene TRBV5-5 combines with J gene TRBJ2-1; D gene uncertain. Germline loops: CDR1 SGHKS, CDR2 YYEKEE (reference sequence). This CDR3 spans 18 amino acids. V was cut by 0 bases and J by 1 base, with 17 bases left in between.

In DNA form, the CDR3 reads TGTGCCAGCAGCTCGGGACAGGGGGCGTTTCGGAACACTGAAGCTTTCTTT. This sequence encodes CASSSGQGAFRNTEAFF. This sequence joins TRBV11-2 and TRBJ1-1, with 12 bases fitting TRBD1. The CDR3 has 17 amino acids. The V gene's germline CDR1 is SGHAT and CDR2 FQNNGV. V lost 4 bases and J lost 1; bases outside the gene matches: 7.

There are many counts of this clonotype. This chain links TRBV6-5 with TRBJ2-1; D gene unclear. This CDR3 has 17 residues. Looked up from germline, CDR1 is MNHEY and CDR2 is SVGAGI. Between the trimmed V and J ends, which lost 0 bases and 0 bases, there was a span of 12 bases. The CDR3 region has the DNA TGTGCCAGCAGTTACTCGGGCTACCAGAGCTCCTACAATGAGCAGTTCTTC. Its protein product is CASSYSGYQSSYNEQFF.

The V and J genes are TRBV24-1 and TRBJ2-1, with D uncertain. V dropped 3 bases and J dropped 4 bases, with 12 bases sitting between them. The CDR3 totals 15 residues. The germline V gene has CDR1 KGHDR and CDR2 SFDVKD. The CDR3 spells CATSDPSAGYNEQFF. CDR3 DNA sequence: TGTGCCACCAGTGATCCCTCGGCTGGATACAATGAGCAGTTCTTC.